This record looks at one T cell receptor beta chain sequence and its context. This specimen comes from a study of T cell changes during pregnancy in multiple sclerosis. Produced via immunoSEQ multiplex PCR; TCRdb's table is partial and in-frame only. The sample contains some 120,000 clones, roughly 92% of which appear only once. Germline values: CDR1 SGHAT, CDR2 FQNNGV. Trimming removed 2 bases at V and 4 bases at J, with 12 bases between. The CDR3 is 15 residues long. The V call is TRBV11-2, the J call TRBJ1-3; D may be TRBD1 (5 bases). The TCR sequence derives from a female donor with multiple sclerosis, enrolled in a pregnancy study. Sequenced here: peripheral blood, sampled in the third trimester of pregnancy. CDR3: CASSLRGSGGNTIYF. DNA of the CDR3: TGTGCCAGCAGCTTACGGGGGTCGGGAGGAAACACCATATATTTT.